This T cell receptor beta chain was retrieved from a study of blood T cells in healthy people across ages. The study's findings and limits: It was the long-lived donors that had more naive CD4+ cells and higher diversity than aged donors. The unknown donor CMV status may have confounded expanded clonotype changes. With unsorted PBMCs, a conclusive comparison of naive versus antigen-experienced cells was not possible.

Primers used in a second PCR of roughly 6 to 11 cycles were a sample-barcoded 5' primer and a J-beta primer mix. TCRdb analysed the 5' RACE reads with MiXCR anew, one entry per CDR3 protein. The sample comprises around 1.5 million distinct CDR3 sequences, roughly 59% of which are singletons, and 5% to 7% rests with the top ten. Per germline, CDR1 SNHLY and CDR2 FYNNEI. V lost 8 bases and J lost 0, with 15 bases in between. The CDR3 is 15 amino acids. Comments on this clonotype: What it recognizes is unknown.

Sequenced: blood. This TCR derives from a man aged 18 to 30 in good health. The rearrangement links TRBV2 to TRBJ2-3; D is possibly TRBD1 (5 bases). DNA of the CDR3: TGTGCCAGCGTCACGACAGCATCTAGCACAGATACGCAGTATTTT. The encoded protein is CASVTTASSTDTQYF.